The present entry profiles one T cell receptor beta chain with its context. The sample originates from a study of blood T cell repertoires in COVID-19. The wider study: The analysed material was cDNA or gDNA that came from T cells, B-cell-depleted T cells, or PBMCs.

Authors' data handling: The authors estimated nucleated cell counts from reference gene primer amplification. Repertoires were generated with immunoSEQ multiplex PCR, while TCRdb's copy carries only in-frame clones and drops some. The V and J calls and clone size are taken from that table; D and trimming were inferred from the DNA. The table shows 150,000 to 200,000 clones, with more than 60% occurring only once. Sequences were obtained from peripheral blood. This clonotype was obtained from a man in his sixties or seventies with acute or convalescent COVID-19.

The CDR3: CASSLDKNTEAFF. The CDR3 DNA is TGTGCCAGCAGTTTGGACAAGAACACTGAAGCTTTCTTT. The rearrangement joins TRBV2 to TRBJ1-1, with TRBD1 as a possible D gene (5 bases). The V gene lost 5 bases and the J gene lost 1 base, with 8 bases spanning the gap. Germline CDR1 reads SNHLY; CDR2 reads FYNNEI. The CDR3 runs 13 residues.